The sequence of this TCR beta chain was determined in a study of T cells in Graves' hyperthyroidism and ophthalmopathy. Study conclusions and caveats: For ophthalmopathy, model prediction preceded onset by a median around six months.

The sample holds many counts of this clonotype. No antigen is known for it. Graves' hyperthyroidism without ophthalmopathy progression within 18 months was termed stable. Each 10 ml fresh peripheral blood draw supplied the PBMCs. Amplified TCR beta CDR3 regions came from RNA transcripts. HTBI primers drove first-round RT-PCR of the TCR CDR3. Via MiXCR, TCRdb re-called the multiplex PCR reads, giving one row per CDR3 protein. The sample has more than 300,000 distinct CDR3 sequences, approximately 13% seen once. The V gene's germline CDR1 is MDHEN and CDR2 SYDVKM. The CDR3 extends over 15 amino acids. Trimming pared 4 bases from V and 3 bases from J, leaving 13 bases between.

Sequencing was performed on blood. The chain employs TRBV28 and TRBJ1-5, with TRBD1 as a possible D gene (5 bases). The receptor's source is a young woman with Graves' hyperthyroidism. DNA for the CDR3: TGTGCCAGCAGTTCGAACGGGACCCCCAATCAGCCCCAGCATTTT. As protein: CASSSNGTPNQPQHF. The full variable domain, rest sourced from reference TRBV28 and TRBJ1-5, is DVKVTQSSRYLVKRTGEKVFLECVQDMDHENMFWYRQDPGLGLRLIYFSYDVKMKEKGDIPEGYSVSREKKERFSLILESASTNQTSMYLCASSSNGTPNQPQHFGDGTRLSIL.